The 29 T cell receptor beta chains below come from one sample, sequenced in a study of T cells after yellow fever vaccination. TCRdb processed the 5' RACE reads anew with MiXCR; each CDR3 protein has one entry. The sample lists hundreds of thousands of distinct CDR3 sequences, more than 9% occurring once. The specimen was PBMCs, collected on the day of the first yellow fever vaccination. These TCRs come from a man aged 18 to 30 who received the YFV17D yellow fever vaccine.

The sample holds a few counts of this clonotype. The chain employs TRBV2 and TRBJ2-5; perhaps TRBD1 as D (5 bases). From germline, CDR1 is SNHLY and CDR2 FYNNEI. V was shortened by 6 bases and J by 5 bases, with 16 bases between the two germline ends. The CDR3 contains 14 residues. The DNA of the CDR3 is TGTGCCAGCAGGAAGGACACAGTCGGGGAGACCCAGTACTTC. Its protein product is CASRKDTVGETQYF.

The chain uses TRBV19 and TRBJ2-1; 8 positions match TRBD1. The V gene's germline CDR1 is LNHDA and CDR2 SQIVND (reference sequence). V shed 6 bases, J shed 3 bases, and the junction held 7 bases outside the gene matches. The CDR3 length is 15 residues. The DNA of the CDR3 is TGTGCCAGTAGCGGCCGGACAGGGATCTACAATGAGCAGTTCTTC. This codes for CASSGRTGIYNEQFF.

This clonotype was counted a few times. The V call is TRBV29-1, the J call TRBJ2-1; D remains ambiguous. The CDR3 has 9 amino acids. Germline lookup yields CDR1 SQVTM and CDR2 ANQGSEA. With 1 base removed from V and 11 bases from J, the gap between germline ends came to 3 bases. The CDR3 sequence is CSVEAQQFF. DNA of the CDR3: TGCAGCGTTGAAGCCCAGCAGTTCTTC.

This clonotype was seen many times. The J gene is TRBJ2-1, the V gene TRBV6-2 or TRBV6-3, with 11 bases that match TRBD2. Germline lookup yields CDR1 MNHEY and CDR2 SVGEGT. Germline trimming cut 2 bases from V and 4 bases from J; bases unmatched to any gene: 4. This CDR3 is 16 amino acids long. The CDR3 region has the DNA TGTGCCAGCAGTTACCTAGCGGGGGGTATATACAATGAGCAGTTCTTC. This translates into CASSYLAGGIYNEQFF.

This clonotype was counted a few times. CDR3 sequence reads: CASSLGTGILTEAFF. CDR3 bases: TGTGCCAGCAGTTTAGGGACAGGGATACTAACTGAAGCTTTCTTT. The V and J genes are TRBV12-3 or TRBV12-4 and TRBJ1-1; 8 bases line up with TRBD1. The V and J ends lost 1 base and 5 bases, in that order; junction bases with no gene match: 6. CDR3 length: 15 amino acids.

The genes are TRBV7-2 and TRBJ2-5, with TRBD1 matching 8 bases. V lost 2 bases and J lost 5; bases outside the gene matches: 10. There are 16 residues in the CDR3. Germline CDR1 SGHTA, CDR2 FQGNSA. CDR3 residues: CASSLNSGGVRETQYF. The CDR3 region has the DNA TGTGCCAGCAGCTTAAATTCAGGGGGCGTTCGGGAGACCCAGTACTTC.

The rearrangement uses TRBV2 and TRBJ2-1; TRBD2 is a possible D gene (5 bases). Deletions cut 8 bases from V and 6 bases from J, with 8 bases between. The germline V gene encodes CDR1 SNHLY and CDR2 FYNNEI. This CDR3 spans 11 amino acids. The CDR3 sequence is CASQRGNEQFF. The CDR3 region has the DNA TGTGCCAGCCAACGGGGCAATGAGCAGTTCTTC.

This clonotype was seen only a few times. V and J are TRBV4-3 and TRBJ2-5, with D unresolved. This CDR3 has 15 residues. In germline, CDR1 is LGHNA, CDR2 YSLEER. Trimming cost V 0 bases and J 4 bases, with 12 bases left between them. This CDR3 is CASSQDASGGETQYF. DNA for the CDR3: TGCGCCAGCAGCCAAGATGCGTCAGGTGGAGAGACCCAGTACTTC.

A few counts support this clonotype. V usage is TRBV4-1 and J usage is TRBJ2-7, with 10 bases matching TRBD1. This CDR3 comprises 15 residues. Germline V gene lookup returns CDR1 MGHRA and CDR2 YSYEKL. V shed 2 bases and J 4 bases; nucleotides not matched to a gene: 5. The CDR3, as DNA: TGCGCCAGCAGCCAAACTGGGACAGGGGCATACGAGCAGTACTTC. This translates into CASSQTGTGAYEQYF.

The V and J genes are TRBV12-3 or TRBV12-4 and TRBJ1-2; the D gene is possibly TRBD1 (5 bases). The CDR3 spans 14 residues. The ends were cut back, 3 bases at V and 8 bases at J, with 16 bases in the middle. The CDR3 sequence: CASSFLREGMGYTF. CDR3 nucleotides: TGTGCCAGCAGTTTTCTCAGGGAGGGCATGGGCTACACCTTC.

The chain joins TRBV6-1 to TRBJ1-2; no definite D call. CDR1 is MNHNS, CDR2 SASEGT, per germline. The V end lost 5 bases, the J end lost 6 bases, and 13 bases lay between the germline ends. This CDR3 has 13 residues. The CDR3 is CASSPDRRDGYTF. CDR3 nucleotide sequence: TGTGCCAGCAGTCCGGACCGTCGGGATGGCTACACCTTC.

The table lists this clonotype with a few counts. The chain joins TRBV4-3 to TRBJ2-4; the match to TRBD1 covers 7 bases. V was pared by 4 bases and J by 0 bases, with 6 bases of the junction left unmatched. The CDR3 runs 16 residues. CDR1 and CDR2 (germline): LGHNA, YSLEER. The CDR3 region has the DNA TGCGCCAGCAGCCTCGGGACAGAGTTAGCCAAAAACATTCAGTACTTC. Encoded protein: CASSLGTELAKNIQYF.

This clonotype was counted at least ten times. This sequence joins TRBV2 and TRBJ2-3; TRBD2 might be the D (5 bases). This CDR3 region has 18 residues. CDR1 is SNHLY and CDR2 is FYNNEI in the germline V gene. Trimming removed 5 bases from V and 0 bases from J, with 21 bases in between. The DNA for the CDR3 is TGTGCCAGCAGTCCACACCCCGGGCCCGGGATGAGCACAGATACGCAGTATTTT. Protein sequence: CASSPHPGPGMSTDTQYF.

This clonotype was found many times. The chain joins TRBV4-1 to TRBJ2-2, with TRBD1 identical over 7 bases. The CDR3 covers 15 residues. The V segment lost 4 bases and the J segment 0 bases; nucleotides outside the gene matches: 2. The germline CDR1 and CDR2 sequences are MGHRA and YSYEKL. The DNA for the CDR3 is TGCGCCAGCAGCCGAGGGACAGCGAACACCGGGGAGCTGTTTTTT. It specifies CASSRGTANTGELFF.

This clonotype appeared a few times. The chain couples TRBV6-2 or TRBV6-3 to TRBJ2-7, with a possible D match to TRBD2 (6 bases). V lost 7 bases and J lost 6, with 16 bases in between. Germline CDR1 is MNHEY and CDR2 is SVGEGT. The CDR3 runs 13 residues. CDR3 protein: CASNPSEFPEQYF. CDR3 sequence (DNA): TGTGCCAGCAATCCTAGCGAGTTTCCCGAGCAGTACTTC.

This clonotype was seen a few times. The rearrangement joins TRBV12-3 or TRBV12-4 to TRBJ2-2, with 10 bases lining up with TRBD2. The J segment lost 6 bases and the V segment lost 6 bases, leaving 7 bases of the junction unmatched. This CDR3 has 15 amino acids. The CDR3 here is CASRTSGVPPGELFF. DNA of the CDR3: TGTGCCAGCAGAACTAGCGGGGTTCCTCCCGGGGAGCTGTTTTTT.

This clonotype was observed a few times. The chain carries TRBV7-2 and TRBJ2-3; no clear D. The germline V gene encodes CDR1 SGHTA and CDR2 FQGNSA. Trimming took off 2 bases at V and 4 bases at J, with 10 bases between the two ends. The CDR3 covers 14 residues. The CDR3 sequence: CASSLMLEADTQYF. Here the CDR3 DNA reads TGTGCCAGCAGCTTAATGCTGGAAGCAGATACGCAGTATTTT.

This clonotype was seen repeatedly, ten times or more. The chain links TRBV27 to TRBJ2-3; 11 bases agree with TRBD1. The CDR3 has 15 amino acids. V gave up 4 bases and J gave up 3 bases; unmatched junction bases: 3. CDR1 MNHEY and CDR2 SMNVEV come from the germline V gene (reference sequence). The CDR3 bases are TGTGCCAGCAGTTATGGACAGGGGGCAACAGATACGCAGTATTTT. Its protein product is CASSYGQGATDTQYF.

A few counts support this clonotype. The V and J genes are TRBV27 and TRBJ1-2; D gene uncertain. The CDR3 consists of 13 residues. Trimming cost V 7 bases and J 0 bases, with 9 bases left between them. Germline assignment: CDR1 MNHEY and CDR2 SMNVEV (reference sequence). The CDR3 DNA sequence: TGTGCCAGCAAAGGTGGAACTAACTATGGCTACACCTTC. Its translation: CASKGGTNYGYTF.

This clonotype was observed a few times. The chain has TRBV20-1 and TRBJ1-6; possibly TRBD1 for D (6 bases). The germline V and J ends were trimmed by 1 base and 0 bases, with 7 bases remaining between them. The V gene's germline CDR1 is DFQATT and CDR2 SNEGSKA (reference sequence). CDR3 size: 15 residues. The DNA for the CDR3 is TGCAGTGCTAGAGCCAGGGGCTCCTATAATTCACCCCTCCACTTT. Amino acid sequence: CSARARGSYNSPLHF.

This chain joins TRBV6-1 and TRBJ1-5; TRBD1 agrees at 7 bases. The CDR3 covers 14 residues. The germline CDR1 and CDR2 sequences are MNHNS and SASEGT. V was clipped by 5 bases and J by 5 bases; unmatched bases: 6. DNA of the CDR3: TGTGCCAGCAGTCCCCACAGGGGTCATCAGCCCCAGCATTTT. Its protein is CASSPHRGHQPQHF.

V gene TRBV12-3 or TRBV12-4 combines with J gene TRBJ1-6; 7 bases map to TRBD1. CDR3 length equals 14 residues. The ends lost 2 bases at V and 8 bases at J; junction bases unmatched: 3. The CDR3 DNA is TGTGCCAGCAGTTTACAGGGGGTTGATTCACCCCTCCACTTT. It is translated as CASSLQGVDSPLHF.

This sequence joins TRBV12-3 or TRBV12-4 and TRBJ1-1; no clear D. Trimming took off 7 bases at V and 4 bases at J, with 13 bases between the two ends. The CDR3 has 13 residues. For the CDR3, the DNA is TGTGCCAGCACCCCCCGGGTGGGCACTGAAGCTTTCTTT. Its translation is CASTPRVGTEAFF.

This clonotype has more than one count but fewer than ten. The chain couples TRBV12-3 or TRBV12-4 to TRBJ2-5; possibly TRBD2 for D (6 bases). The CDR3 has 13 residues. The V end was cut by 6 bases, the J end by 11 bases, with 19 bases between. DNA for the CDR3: TGTGCCAGCAGCCTCACTAGCTCTGGTCGTCAGTACTTC. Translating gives CASSLTSSGRQYF.

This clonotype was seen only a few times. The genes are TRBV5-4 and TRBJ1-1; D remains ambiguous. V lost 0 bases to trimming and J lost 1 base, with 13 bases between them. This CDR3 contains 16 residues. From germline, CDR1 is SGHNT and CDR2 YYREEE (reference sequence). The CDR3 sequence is CASSLAGRYTNTEAFF. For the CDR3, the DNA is TGTGCCAGCAGCTTGGCCGGGCGGTATACGAACACTGAAGCTTTCTTT.

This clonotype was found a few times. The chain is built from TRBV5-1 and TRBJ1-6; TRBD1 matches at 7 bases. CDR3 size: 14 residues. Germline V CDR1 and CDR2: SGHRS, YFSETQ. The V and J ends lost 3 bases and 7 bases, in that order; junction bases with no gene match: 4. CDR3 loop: CASSWTGRNSPLHF. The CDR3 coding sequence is TGCGCCAGCAGCTGGACAGGACGCAATTCACCCCTCCACTTT.

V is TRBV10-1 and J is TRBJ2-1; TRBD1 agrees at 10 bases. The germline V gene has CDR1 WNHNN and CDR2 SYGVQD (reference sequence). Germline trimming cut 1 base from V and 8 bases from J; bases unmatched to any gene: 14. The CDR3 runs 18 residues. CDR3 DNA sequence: TGCGCCAGCAGTGAGTTTGGACAGGGGGACCCATCGGGGGATGAGCAGTTCTTC. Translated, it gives CASSEFGQGDPSGDEQFF.

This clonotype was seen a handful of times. The CDR3 coding sequence is TGTGCCAGTAGTATGGGGCACACCGTGAACACTGAAGCTTTCTTT. Amino acid sequence: CASSMGHTVNTEAFF. The rearrangement links TRBV19 to TRBJ1-1; possible D gene TRBD1, 5 bases. Germline V gene data show CDR1 as LNHDA and CDR2 as SQIVND (reference sequence). V was shortened by 3 bases and J by 0 bases, with 11 bases between the two germline ends. There are 15 residues in the CDR3.

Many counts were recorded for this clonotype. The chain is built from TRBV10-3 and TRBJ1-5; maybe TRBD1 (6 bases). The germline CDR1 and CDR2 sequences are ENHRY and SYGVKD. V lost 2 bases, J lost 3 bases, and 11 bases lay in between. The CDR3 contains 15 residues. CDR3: CAISEPGADNQPQHF. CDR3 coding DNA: TGTGCCATCAGTGAGCCGGGGGCGGACAATCAGCCCCAGCATTTT.